There are many counts of the clone carrying this T cell receptor beta chain. Its specificity is unknown. The data are from a study of regulatory T cells in long-lasting Graves disease. About the study: Over-5-year antithyroid drug use with positive TSH receptor antibodies defined persistent Graves' disease in the study. Study-level findings and limits: Persistent disease favored TRBV28, TRBJ1-2 and TRBJ2-5. Persistent patients had a count of shared public clonotypes (2,741) that exceeded that of new patients (around 910).

The authors built TCR beta libraries using iRepertoire HTBI primers and Arm-PCR of CDR3 regions. Original methodology: Identified across the samples were fewer than 70 TRBV segments and around 14 TRBJ segments. TCRdb re-called the multiplex PCR reads with MiXCR, one entry per CDR3 protein. These V and J calls rely on TCRdb rather than the paper's analysis. The data show some 450,000 distinct CDR3 sequences, with roughly a quarter seen just once and roughly a quarter held by the top ten. Time point of the sample: persistent/refractory GD, antithyroid drugs over 5 years with positive TRAb. PBMCs provided the RNA from which the TCR library was made. In germline, CDR1 is MNHEY, CDR2 SMNVEV (reference sequence). V shed 4 bases and J shed 8 bases, with 14 bases lying between them. CDR3 length: 13 amino acids.

The chain recombines TRBV27 with TRBJ1-2; tentatively, D is TRBD1 (5 bases). The sample consisted of peripheral blood mononuclear cells (PBMCs), taken when the disease was refractory, from a patient treated with antithyroid drugs. The sequence derives from a female donor with Graves disease. The CDR3 region is CASSSTPWGGYTF. DNA of the CDR3: TGTGCCAGCAGTTCGACCCCTTGGGGGGGCTACACCTTC.